The sequence of this T cell receptor beta chain was determined in a study of beta chain features in type 1 diabetes. Overall study results and limits: A potential influence of HLA type upon TCRB rearrangement remained unresolved herein. There were fewer insertions and more deletions at the VDJ junctions of type 1 diabetes patients.

The authors reverse transcribed all of the isolated RNA, so sequencing captured expressed TCRB transcripts. The read count averaged about 3.57 million across naive, central memory and regulatory T cell samples. Repertoires were generated with immunoSEQ multiplex PCR, while TCRdb's copy carries only in-frame clones and drops some. The sample holds 450,000 to 550,000 clones, roughly 30% seen once. This clone was observed a few times. Its antigen is unknown. Per the germline V gene, CDR1 is SQVTM and CDR2 is ANQGSEA. The CDR3 covers 15 residues. With 4 bases clipped from V and 7 bases from J, the junction kept 9 bases outside the gene matches. By way of CD45RO/CCR7/CD25/CD127/CD95/CD27, the CD4+ regulatory, stem cell-like memory, central memory and naive cells were sorted.

Source material: naive CD4+ T cells from blood. This receptor was obtained from a man aged 18 to 29 in good health. The chain joins TRBV29-1 to TRBJ2-1, with TRBD2 matching over 11 bases. The CDR3 nucleotides are TGCAGCGTTGCCCGGCGCCTAGCGGGAGGAAATGAGCAGTTCTTC. Its protein product is CSVARRLAGGNEQFF.